This T cell receptor (beta chain) was found in a study of CD8+CD57+ T cells in acquired aplastic anemia (dated by TCRdb to 2017 to 2018). Regarding the study in general: DNA extracted from sorted CD4+ and CD8+ cells had a mean of approximately 3.5 ug, with a range of about 0.18 to 27.4 ug. For healthy donor samples, the average read count was about 10 million for CD4+ cells and roughly 12 million for CD8+ cells. The research as a whole found: Although 25 to 30 CD8+ CDR3 sequences were shared by patients and controls, these sequences appeared highly expressed in patients and within the immunodominant clones of patients. CD8+ Simpson's diversity did not differ significantly between patients and healthy controls (P=0.060).

V is cut back by 6 bases and J by 7 bases, with 10 bases in the junction unmatched. The CDR3 has 14 amino acids, counting the end cysteine and phenylalanine. Only the CDR3 part of the read is kept: 42 bases, read in frame from the first base. The germline V gene specifies ENHRY as CDR1 and SYGVKD as CDR2. In the study, sorted CD4+ and CD8+ blood T cells from patients with severe aplastic anemia and from healthy subjects underwent deep sequencing of TCR repertoires. Ficoll-Paque density gradient centrifugation was used to isolate peripheral blood mononuclear cells. Before DNA extraction, CD4+ and CD8+ T cells were sorted by FACS or by magnetic beads. A word on this clonotype: Its antigen is currently not known. The record has no base qualities; no much larger clone is one base away.

Genomic DNA served as template for TCR beta VDJ combination and CDR3 sequence profiling. TCR repertoire sequencing was run on an Illumina HiSeq 2000. As for the original processing: Repertoires were assessed using TRBV/TRBJ rearrangement plots, CDR3 size and DJ length profiles, and Simpson's diversity index. The immunodominant clone was defined as the most abundant DNA sequence in deep sequencing data. CDR3 amino acid sequences were screened for sharing across subjects and compared with published repertoires and the VDJdb database. Clones were called with MiXCR by TCRdb after fastp trimmed the public reads at Q25, and only in-frame beta chains were retained. All rows with the same CDR3 protein become a single entry with the most common DNA and genes. None of the V and J calls come from the authors' own analysis; TCRdb made them. The sample table records about 190,000 distinct CDR3 sequences; about half of these occur just once. Clones ranked in the top ten supply 15% to 20% of the sample.

Recombination linked TRBV10-3 to TRBJ1-2; TRBD1 lines up with 8 middle nucleotides. The specimen sequenced was sorted CD4+, CD8+, or CD8+CD57+ T cells (not recorded which) from PBMCs. The receptor was derived from a human donor in good health, serving as a control. Here the CDR3 is given as CAISDYGTGVGYTF. The base sequence is TGTGCCATCAGCGATTACGGGACAGGAGTTGGCTACACCTTC.